Detailed here is one T cell receptor beta chain. Its specificity is not known. The protocol was immunoSEQ multiplex PCR, while the TCRdb copy is restricted to in-frame clones and leaves out a portion. The sample lists 65,000 to 85,000 clones; around nine tenths were seen once. The data were taken from a study of T cell responses to AZD1222 COVID-19 vaccine. Study-wide points: Spike-specific TCR breadth and depth were elevated following two AZD1222 doses. Among those given AZD1222, only 6 or 7 were seropositive at baseline. Every sample of the repertoires postdated the peak T cell response.

Trimming cost V 1 base and J 13 bases, with 8 bases left between them. Germline V lookup: CDR1 SGHNT, CDR2 YENEEA. The CDR3 runs 10 residues. The chain joins TRBV11-3 to TRBJ2-7; possibly TRBD1 for D (5 bases). The receptor was derived from an adult in good health. The input for sequencing was peripheral blood, taken on day 0 of AZD1222 vaccination. CDR3 protein: CASSLAGKYF. CDR3 coding DNA: TGTGCCAGCAGCTTAGCAGGGAAATACTTC.